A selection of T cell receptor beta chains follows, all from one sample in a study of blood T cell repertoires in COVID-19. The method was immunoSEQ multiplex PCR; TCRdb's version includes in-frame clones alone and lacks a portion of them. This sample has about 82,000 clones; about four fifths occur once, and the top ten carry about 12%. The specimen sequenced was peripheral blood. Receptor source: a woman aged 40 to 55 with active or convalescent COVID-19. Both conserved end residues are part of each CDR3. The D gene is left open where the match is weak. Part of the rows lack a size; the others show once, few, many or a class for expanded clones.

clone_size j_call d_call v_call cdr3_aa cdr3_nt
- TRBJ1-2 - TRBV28 CASSNIYYGYTF TGTGCCAGCAGTAACATATACTATGGCTACACCTTC
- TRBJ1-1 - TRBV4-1 CASSQDWPVEAFF TGCGCCAGCAGCCAAGATTGGCCTGTTGAAGCTTTCTTT
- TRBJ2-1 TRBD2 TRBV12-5 CASGLGLGTSGSNEQFF TGTGCTAGTGGTTTGGGGCTGGGGACTAGCGGGAGTAATGAGCAGTTCTTC
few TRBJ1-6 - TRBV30 CAWRAHSGDNSPLHF TGTGCCTGGAGAGCACACTCGGGAGATAATTCACCCCTCCACTTT
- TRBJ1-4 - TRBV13 CASSPRGVGGATNEKLFF TGTGCCAGCAGCCCACGCGGTGTCGGGGGGGCAACTAATGAAAAACTGTTTTTT
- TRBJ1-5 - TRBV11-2 CASSLSTGKFNQPQHF TGTGCCAGCAGCTTATCCACAGGGAAATTCAATCAGCCCCAGCATTTT
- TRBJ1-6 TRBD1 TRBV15 CATSSPKGQGVSPLHF TGTGCCACCAGCAGCCCCAAGGGACAGGGGGTTTCACCCCTCCACTTT
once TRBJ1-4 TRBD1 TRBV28 CASSLILQGVHEKLFF TGTGCCAGCAGTTTGATTTTACAGGGGGTTCACGAAAAACTGTTTTTT
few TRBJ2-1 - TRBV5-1 CASSLAPGSSENEQFF TGCGCCAGCAGCTTGGCCCCAGGGTCTTCGGAAAATGAGCAGTTCTTC
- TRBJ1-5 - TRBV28 CASSLLNQPQHF TGTGCCAGCAGTCTACTAAATCAGCCCCAGCATTTT
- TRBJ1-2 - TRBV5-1 CASSIREGGQNYGYTF TGCGCCAGCAGCATCCGAGAGGGGGGGCAAAACTATGGCTACACCTTC
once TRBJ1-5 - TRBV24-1 CATSGNNQPQHF TGTGCCACCAGTGGTAATAATCAGCCCCAGCATTTT
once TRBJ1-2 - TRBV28 CASSFPGTLYGYTF TGTGCCAGCAGTTTCCCCGGGACTTTATATGGCTACACCTTC
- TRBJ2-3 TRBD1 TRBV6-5 CASSQGVWTDTQYF TGTGCCAGCAGTCAGGGGGTATGGACAGATACGCAGTATTTT
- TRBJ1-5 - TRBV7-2 CASSLDGIPNQPQHF TGTGCCAGCAGCTTAGACGGGATTCCCAATCAGCCCCAGCATTTT
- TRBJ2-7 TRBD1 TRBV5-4 CASSFGTVSYEQYF TGTGCCAGCAGCTTTGGGACAGTATCCTACGAGCAGTACTTC
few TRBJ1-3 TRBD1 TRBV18 CASSPQGTGNTIYF TGTGCCAGCTCGCCACAGGGGACTGGAAACACCATATATTTT
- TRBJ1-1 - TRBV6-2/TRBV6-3 CASSYALGPRVNTEAFF TGTGCCAGCAGTTACGCCCTGGGCCCCAGAGTGAACACTGAAGCTTTCTTT
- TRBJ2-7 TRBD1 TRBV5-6 CASSLDRGPPYEQYF TGTGCCAGCAGCCTCGACAGGGGGCCCCCCTACGAGCAGTACTTC
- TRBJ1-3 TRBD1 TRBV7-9 CASGDRGRGAGNTIYF TGTGCCAGCGGGGACAGGGGGCGAGGGGCCGGAAACACCATATATTTT
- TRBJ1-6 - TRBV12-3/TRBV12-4 CASGELEDSPLHF TGTGCCAGCGGTGAACTAGAAGATTCACCCCTCCACTTT
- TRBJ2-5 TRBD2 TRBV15 CATSGLAGVPRETQYF TGTGCCACCAGCGGACTAGCGGGAGTCCCCCGAGAGACCCAGTACTTC
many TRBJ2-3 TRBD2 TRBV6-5 CASSARGADTQYF TGTGCCAGCAGCGCGCGGGGGGCAGATACGCAGTATTTT
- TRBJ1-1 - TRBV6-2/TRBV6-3 CASSYSPGGDTEAFF TGTGCCAGCAGTTACTCGCCGGGGGGGGACACTGAAGCTTTCTTT
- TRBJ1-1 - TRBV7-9 CASSLETPGEPFF TGTGCCAGCAGCTTAGAGACACCGGGGGAACCTTTCTTT
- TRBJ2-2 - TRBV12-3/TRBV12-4 CASRRQATGELFF TGTGCCAGCAGGCGACAGGCCACCGGGGAGCTGTTTTTT
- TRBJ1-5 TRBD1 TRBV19 CASSGYLGTGGNQPQHF TGTGCCAGTAGTGGGTACCTGGGGACAGGGGGCAATCAGCCCCAGCATTTT
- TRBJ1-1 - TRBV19 CASKNRERNTEAFF TGTGCCAGTAAAAACAGGGAGAGGAACACTGAAGCTTTCTTT
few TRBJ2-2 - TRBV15 CATSRDSLYTGELFF TGTGCCACCAGCAGAGATAGTTTGTACACCGGGGAGCTGTTTTTT
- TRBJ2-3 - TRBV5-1 CASSLEPSTDTQYF TGCGCCAGCAGCTTGGAGCCTAGCACAGATACGCAGTATTTT
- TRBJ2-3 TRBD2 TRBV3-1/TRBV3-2 CASSQMGERGDTDTQYF TGTGCCAGCAGCCAAATGGGGGAGCGGGGGGACACAGATACGCAGTATTTT
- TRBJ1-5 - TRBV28 CASSLGQSGISNQPQHF TGTGCCAGCAGTTTAGGGCAGAGCGGAATTAGCAATCAGCCCCAGCATTTT
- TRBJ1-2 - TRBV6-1 CASSEVARGPYGYTF TGTGCCAGCAGTGAAGTGGCCAGGGGTCCCTATGGCTACACCTTC
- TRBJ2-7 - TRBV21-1 CASSKLPGLPSYEQYF TGTGCCAGCAGCAAACTGCCAGGGCTCCCCTCCTACGAGCAGTACTTC
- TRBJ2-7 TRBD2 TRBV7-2 CASSPKGLAWEQYF TGTGCCAGCAGCCCGAAGGGACTAGCTTGGGAGCAGTACTTC
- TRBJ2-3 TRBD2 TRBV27 CASNPNMRAGEADTQYF TGTGCCAGCAACCCAAACATGAGAGCGGGAGAGGCAGATACGCAGTATTTT
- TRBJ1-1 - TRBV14 CASSRRGGNTEAFF TGTGCCAGCAGCCGTCGGGGGGGGAACACTGAAGCTTTCTTT
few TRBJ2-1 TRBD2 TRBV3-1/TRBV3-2 CASSQGTSGINEQFF TGTGCCAGCAGCCAGGGGACTAGCGGGATCAATGAGCAGTTCTTC
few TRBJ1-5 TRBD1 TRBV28 CASTGTGGNQPQHF TGTGCCAGCACCGGAACAGGGGGCAATCAGCCCCAGCATTTT
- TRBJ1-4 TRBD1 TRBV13 CASSHYRGPEKLFF TGTGCCAGCAGCCATTACAGGGGGCCTGAAAAACTGTTTTTT
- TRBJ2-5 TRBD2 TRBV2 CASSSSGGAQETQYF TGTGCCAGCAGTTCTAGCGGGGGAGCCCAAGAGACCCAGTACTTC
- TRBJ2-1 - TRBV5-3 CARSPRSSSYNEQFF TGTGCCAGAAGCCCGAGATCTAGCTCCTACAATGAGCAGTTCTTC
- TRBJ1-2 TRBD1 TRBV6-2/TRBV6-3 CASSRTGVGYTF TGTGCCAGCAGTAGGACAGGGGTTGGCTACACCTTC
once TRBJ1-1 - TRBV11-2 CASRTWATEAFF TGTGCCAGCAGGACGTGGGCGACTGAAGCTTTCTTT
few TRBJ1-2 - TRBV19 CASSIGPLQGGYTF TGTGCCAGTAGTATAGGGCCTCTACAGGGCGGCTACACCTTC
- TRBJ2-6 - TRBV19 CASSEQSSGANVLTF TGTGCCAGTAGTGAACAGAGCTCTGGGGCCAACGTCCTGACTTTC
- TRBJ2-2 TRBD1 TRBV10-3 CATGQGPGELFF TGTGCCACGGGACAGGGCCCCGGGGAGCTGTTTTTT